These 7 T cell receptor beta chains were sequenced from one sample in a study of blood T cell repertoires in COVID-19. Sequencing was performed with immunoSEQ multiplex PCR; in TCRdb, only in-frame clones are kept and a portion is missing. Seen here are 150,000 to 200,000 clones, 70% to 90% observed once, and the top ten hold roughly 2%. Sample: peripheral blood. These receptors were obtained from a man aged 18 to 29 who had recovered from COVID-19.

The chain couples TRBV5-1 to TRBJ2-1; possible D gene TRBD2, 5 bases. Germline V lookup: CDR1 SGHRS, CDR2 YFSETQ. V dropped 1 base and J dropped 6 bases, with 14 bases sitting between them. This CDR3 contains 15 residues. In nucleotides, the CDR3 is TGCGCCAGCAGCTTGACGCGAGGGCCGAGCAATGAGCAGTTCTTC. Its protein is CASSLTRGPSNEQFF.

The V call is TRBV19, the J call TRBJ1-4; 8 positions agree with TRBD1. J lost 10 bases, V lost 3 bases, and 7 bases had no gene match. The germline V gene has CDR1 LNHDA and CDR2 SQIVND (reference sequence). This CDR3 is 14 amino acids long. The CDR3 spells CASSIGQGGGKLFF. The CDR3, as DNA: TGTGCCAGTAGTATCGGACAGGGCGGTGGAAAACTGTTTTTT.

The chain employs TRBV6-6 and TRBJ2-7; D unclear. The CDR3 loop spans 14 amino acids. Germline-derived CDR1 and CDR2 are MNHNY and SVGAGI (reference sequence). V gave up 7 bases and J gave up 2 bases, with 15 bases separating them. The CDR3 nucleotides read TGTGCCAGCACCCTCAAGGCGGCCGCCTACGAGCAGTACTTC. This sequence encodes CASTLKAAAYEQYF.

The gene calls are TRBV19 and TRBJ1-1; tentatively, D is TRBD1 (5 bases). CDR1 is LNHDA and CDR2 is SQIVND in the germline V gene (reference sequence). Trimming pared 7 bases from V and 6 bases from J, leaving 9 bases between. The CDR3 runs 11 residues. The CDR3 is CASTQTAEAFF. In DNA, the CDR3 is TGTGCCAGTACCCAGACAGCTGAAGCTTTCTTT. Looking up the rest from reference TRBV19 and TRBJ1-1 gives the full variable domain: DGGITQSPKYLFRKEGQNVTLSCEQNLNHDAMYWYRQDPGQGLRLIYYSQIVNDFQKGDIAEGYSVSREKKESFPLTVTSAQKNPTAFYLCASTQTAEAFFGQGTRLTVV.

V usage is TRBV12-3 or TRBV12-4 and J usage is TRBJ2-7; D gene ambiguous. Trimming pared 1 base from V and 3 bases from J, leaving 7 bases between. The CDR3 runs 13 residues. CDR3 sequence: CASSLVENYEQYF. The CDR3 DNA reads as TGTGCCAGCAGTTTAGTGGAGAACTACGAGCAGTACTTC.

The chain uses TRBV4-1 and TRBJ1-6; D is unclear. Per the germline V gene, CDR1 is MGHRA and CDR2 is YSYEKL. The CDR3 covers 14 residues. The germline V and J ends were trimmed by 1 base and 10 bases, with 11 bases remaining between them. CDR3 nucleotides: TGCGCCAGCAGCCAAGCCGGCGACGGGTCACCCCTCCACTTT. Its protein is CASSQAGDGSPLHF.

The CDR3 coding sequence is TGTGCCAGCAGTAAATATCTAGCGGGAGGTTCGGAGACCCAGTACTTC. This codes for CASSKYLAGGSETQYF. This chain links TRBV27 with TRBJ2-5, with 11 bases fitting TRBD2. J lost 5 bases, V lost 5 bases, and 10 bases had no gene match. Germline CDR1 MNHEY, CDR2 SMNVEV (reference sequence). This CDR3 has 16 amino acids.